The next 17 T cell receptor beta chains were all read from a single sample in a study of human T cells and chemical hapten exposure. The time point is: patch test 1, 2 weeks after DPC sensitization. Treatment: therapeutic diphenylcyclopropenone sensitization with weekly scalp DPC. From whole blood left unfractionated, total RNA was extracted. TCRdb fed the RACE reads into MiXCR, producing one record per CDR3 protein. The data show roughly 38,000 distinct CDR3 sequences, over 3.5% seen once. Specimen: whole blood, collected in connection with sensitization to the hapten diphenylcyclopropenone (DPC). The source of these receptors is a man aged 50-60 years with alopecia areata. Some clones in this sample may be carry-over from other donors' samples.

This clonotype was counted many times. V and J are TRBV30 and TRBJ1-1; 8 positions agree with TRBD1. J was trimmed by 4 bases and V by 2 bases; bases with no gene match: 3. The CDR3 consists of 13 residues. The germline V gene has CDR1 GTSNPN and CDR2 SVGIG (reference sequence). CDR3: CAWSYTGGTEAFF. For the CDR3, the DNA is TGTGCCTGGAGTTATACAGGGGGCACTGAAGCTTTCTTT.

This clonotype was observed many times. The chain employs TRBV30 and TRBJ1-2; unclear D gene. V lost 5 bases, J lost 0 bases, and 7 bases lay in between. The length of the CDR3 is 12 residues. Germline values: CDR1 GTSNPN, CDR2 SVGIG (reference sequence). CDR3 DNA: TGTGCCTGGGAGAAGTCTAACTATGGCTACACCTTC. It translates to CAWEKSNYGYTF.

This clonotype was counted at least ten times. The V and J genes are TRBV5-1 and TRBJ2-6; D gene uncertain. From germline, CDR1 is SGHRS and CDR2 YFSETQ. Between the trimmed V and J ends, which lost 4 bases and 0 bases, there was a span of 8 bases. The CDR3 spans 15 residues. In DNA form, the CDR3 reads TGCGCCAGCAGCGCGGACGGCTCTGGGGCCAACGTCCTGACTTTC. This codes for CASSADGSGANVLTF.

This clonotype has ten or more counts. The CDR3 region has the DNA TGTGCCAGCAGTTTTCAAGCGGGAAGTGGCGGGGAGCTGTTTTTT. Amino acids: CASSFQAGSGGELFF. The rearrangement joins TRBV12-3 or TRBV12-4 to TRBJ2-2; 7 positions match TRBD2. Unmatched junction bases numbered 8, after V lost 3 bases and J lost 7 bases. The CDR3 has 15 amino acids.

This clonotype was found many times. V and J are TRBV2 and TRBJ2-1; the match to TRBD2 covers 7 bases. V shed 7 bases and J 7 bases; nucleotides not matched to a gene: 13. Germline CDR1 SNHLY, CDR2 FYNNEI. This CDR3 is built from 15 residues. The CDR3 coding sequence is TGTGCCAGCAACTCATGGGGGGGTTTCGCGAATGAGCAGTTCTTC. Translating it yields CASNSWGGFANEQFF.

This clonotype was recorded at least ten times. The CDR3 DNA reads TGTGCCAGCAGCATAACTTCTACCCGCGTCGGCTCCTACGAGCAGTACTTC. Protein product: CASSITSTRVGSYEQYF. The genes are TRBV7-2 and TRBJ2-7, with no clear D. Deletions cut 5 bases from V and 0 bases from J, with 20 bases between. CDR1 is SGHTA and CDR2 is FQGNSA in the germline V gene. CDR3 length equals 17 residues.

This clonotype appeared many times. For the CDR3, the DNA is TGTGCCAGCAGTTACTCCTATTCCCTCGGTGAGCAGTTCTTC. Translated: CASSYSYSLGEQFF. V is TRBV6-2 or TRBV6-3 and J is TRBJ2-1; D is unclear. V was pared by 0 bases and J by 9 bases, with 12 bases between. CDR1 and CDR2 (germline): MNHEY, SVGEGT. This CDR3 comprises 14 residues.

This clonotype was recorded many times. J is TRBJ1-4 and V is TRBV27; a weak D match, TRBD1 (6 bases). Germline CDR1 is MNHEY and CDR2 is SMNVEV (reference sequence). This CDR3 comprises 13 residues. With 5 bases removed from V and 10 bases from J, the gap between germline ends came to 14 bases. Here the CDR3 reads CASSRTEKGKLFF. CDR3 nucleotide sequence: TGTGCCAGCAGTCGGACAGAAAAGGGAAAACTGTTTTTT.

This clonotype was recorded at least ten times. The gene calls are TRBV6-5 and TRBJ2-7, with a weak D call TRBD1 (6 bases). The V gene's germline CDR1 is MNHEY and CDR2 SVGAGI. This CDR3 is built from 14 residues. V shed 0 bases and J shed 0 bases, with 6 bases lying between them. CDR3 nucleotide sequence: TGTGCCAGCAGTTACTCGGACAGCTCCTACGAGCAGTACTTC. This gives the protein CASSYSDSSYEQYF.

This clonotype was seen ten or more times. The chain uses TRBV3-1 and TRBJ1-1; 7 bases agree with TRBD1. The germline V gene has CDR1 LGHDT and CDR2 YNNKEL (reference sequence). V shed 0 bases, J shed 9 bases, and the junction held 1 base outside the gene matches. The CDR3 has 12 residues. CDR3 loop: CASSQETGKAFF. CDR3 nucleotide sequence: TGTGCCAGCAGCCAAGAGACAGGGAAAGCTTTCTTT.

This clonotype was seen repeatedly, ten times or more. The CDR3 DNA follows: TGCGCCAGCAGTCCAGGGACCACTGAAGCTTTCTTT. Its protein is CASSPGTTEAFF. The chain links TRBV10-1 to TRBJ1-1, with TRBD1 as a possible D gene (5 bases). Germline CDR1 WNHNN, CDR2 SYGVQD (reference sequence). The CDR3 loop spans 12 amino acids. Trimming pared 5 bases from V and 4 bases from J, leaving 8 bases between.

This clonotype has ten or more counts. The chain couples TRBV28 to TRBJ2-6, with TRBD1 matching over 10 bases. Germline CDR1 and CDR2: MDHEN and SYDVKM. This CDR3 comprises 16 residues. Trimming removed 8 bases from V and 5 bases from J; junction bases left unmatched: 9. The CDR3 loop reads CASGRDRGPWANVLTF. CDR3 nucleotide sequence: TGTGCCAGCGGCCGGGACAGGGGCCCCTGGGCCAACGTCCTGACTTTC. Combining the CDR3 with reference TRBV28 and TRBJ2-6 gives the whole variable domain DVKVTQSSRYLVKRTGEKVFLECVQDMDHENMFWYRQDPGLGLRLIYFSYDVKMKEKGDIPEGYSVSREKKERFSLILESASTNQTSMYLCASGRDRGPWANVLTFGAGSRLTVL.

This clonotype was found many times. This chain links TRBV29-1 with TRBJ2-1; TRBD2 matches at 8 bases. Trimming removed 4 bases from V and 9 bases from J; junction bases left unmatched: 11. From germline, CDR1 is SQVTM and CDR2 ANQGSEA. The CDR3 contains 14 residues. This chain's CDR3 is CSVVIAGWQGEQFF. The DNA for the CDR3 is TGCAGCGTTGTCATAGCGGGGTGGCAGGGTGAGCAGTTCTTC.

This clonotype appeared many times. This chain uses TRBV12-5 with TRBJ2-1; 15 bases map to TRBD2. The CDR3 has 17 amino acids. Germline V lookup: CDR1 LGHNT, CDR2 FRNRAP. V was clipped by 1 base and J by 7 bases; unmatched bases: 5. The chain's CDR3 is CASGLGGLAGGLNEQFF. The CDR3 DNA is TGTGCTAGTGGTTTGGGGGGACTAGCGGGAGGATTGAATGAGCAGTTCTTC. Full variable domain (rest looked up from reference TRBV12-5 and TRBJ2-1): DARVTQTPRHKVTEMGQEVTMRCQPILGHNTVFWYRQTMMQGLELLAYFRNRAPLDDSGMPKDRFSAEMPDATLATLKIQPSEPRDSAVYFCASGLGGLAGGLNEQFFGPGTRLTVL.

This chain connects TRBV27 to TRBJ1-2; TRBD1 aligns across 9 bases. The germline V gene encodes CDR1 MNHEY and CDR2 SMNVEV (reference sequence). V gave up 2 bases and J gave up 6 bases; unmatched junction bases: 10. The length of the CDR3 is 16 residues. CDR3: CASSLTWTGAGNGYTF. For the CDR3, the DNA is TGTGCCAGCAGTTTAACCTGGACAGGGGCAGGGAATGGCTACACCTTC.

This clonotype has at least ten counts. The chain has TRBV6-1 and TRBJ1-2, with 7 positions matching TRBD1. Looked up from germline, CDR1 is MNHNS and CDR2 is SASEGT. The length of the CDR3 is 13 residues. The trim removed 6 bases at V and 0 bases at J, leaving 1 base unmatched. The CDR3 reads CASRGQANYGYTF. The CDR3 DNA is TGTGCCAGCAGAGGACAGGCTAACTATGGCTACACCTTC.

This clonotype was seen repeatedly, ten times or more. The chain is built from TRBV7-9 and TRBJ1-1; 9 bases match TRBD1. CDR3 size: 16 residues. J was trimmed by 1 base and V by 2 bases; bases with no gene match: 5. Germline V lookup: CDR1 SEHNR, CDR2 FQNEAQ (reference sequence). The CDR3 nucleotides read TGTGCCAGCAGCTTATCACAGGGGGCAACGAACACTGAAGCTTTCTTT. It translates to CASSLSQGATNTEAFF.